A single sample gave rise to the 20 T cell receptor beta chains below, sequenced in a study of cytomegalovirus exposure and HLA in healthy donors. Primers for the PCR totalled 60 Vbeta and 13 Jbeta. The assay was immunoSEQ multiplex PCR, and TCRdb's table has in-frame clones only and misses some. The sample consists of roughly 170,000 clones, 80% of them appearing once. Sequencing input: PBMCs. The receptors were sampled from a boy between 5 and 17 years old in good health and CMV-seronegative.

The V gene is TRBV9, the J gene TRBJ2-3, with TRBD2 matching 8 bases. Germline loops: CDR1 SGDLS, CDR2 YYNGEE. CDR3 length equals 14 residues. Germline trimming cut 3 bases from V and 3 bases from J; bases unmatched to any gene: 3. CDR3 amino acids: CASSASGRTDTQYF. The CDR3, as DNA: TGTGCCAGCAGCGCAAGCGGGAGAACAGATACGCAGTATTTT.

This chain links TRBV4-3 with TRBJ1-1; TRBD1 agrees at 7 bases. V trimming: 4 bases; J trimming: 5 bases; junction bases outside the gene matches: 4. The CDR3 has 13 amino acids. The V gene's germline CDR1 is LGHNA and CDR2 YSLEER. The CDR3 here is CASSLNRGTEAFF. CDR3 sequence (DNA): TGCGCCAGCAGCCTAAACAGGGGTACTGAAGCTTTCTTT.

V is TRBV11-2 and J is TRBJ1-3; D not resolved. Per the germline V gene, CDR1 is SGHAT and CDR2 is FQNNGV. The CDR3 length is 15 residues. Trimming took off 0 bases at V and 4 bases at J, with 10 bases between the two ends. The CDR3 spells CASSLDGTEGNTIYF. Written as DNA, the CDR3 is TGTGCCAGCAGCTTAGACGGCACAGAAGGAAACACCATATATTTT.

The chain's CDR3 is CASSEAQRRGHGGQPQHF. CDR3 nucleotides: TGTGCCAGCAGTGAAGCGCAGCGAAGGGGGCATGGTGGTCAGCCCCAGCATTTT. This sequence joins TRBV6-1 and TRBJ1-5; 7 nucleotides align to TRBD1. The CDR3 runs 18 residues. The trim removed 0 bases at V and 6 bases at J, leaving 14 bases unmatched. The germline V gene has CDR1 MNHNS and CDR2 SASEGT.

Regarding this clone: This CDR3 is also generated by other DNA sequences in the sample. As DNA, the CDR3 is TGTGCCACCAGCAGAGATCGGGGCAATCAGCCCCAGCATTTT. It encodes CATSRDRGNQPQHF. The chain employs TRBV15 and TRBJ1-5; unclear D gene. Germline V gene lookup returns CDR1 LNHNV and CDR2 YYDKDF (reference sequence). The CDR3 has 14 residues. The V end was cut by 0 bases, the J end by 2 bases, with 5 bases between.

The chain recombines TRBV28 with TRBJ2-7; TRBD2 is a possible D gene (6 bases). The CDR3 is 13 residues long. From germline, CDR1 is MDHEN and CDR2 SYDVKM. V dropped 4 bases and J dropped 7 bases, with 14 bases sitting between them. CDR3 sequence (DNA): TGTGCCAGCAGTTCGTCGCTAGCGCGGGAGCAGTACTTC. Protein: CASSSSLAREQYF.

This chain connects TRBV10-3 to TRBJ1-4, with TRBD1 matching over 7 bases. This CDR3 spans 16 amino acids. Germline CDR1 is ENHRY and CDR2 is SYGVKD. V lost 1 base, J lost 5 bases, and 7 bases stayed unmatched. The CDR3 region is CAISEFFGTENEKLFF. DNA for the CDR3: TGTGCCATCAGTGAGTTCTTTGGGACAGAGAATGAAAAACTGTTTTTT.

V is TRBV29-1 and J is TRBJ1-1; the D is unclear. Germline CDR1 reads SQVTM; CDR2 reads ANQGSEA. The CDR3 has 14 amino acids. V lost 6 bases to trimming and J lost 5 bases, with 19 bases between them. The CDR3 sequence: CSVQSTLKWTEAFF. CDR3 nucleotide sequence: TGCAGCGTGCAGTCGACTCTTAAGTGGACTGAAGCTTTCTTT.

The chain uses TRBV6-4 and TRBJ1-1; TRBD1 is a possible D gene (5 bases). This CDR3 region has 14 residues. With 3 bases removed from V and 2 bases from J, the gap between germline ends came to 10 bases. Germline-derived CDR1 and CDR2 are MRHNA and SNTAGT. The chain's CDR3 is CASSEGQGNTEAFF. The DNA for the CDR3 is TGTGCCAGCAGTGAGGGGCAGGGCAACACTGAAGCTTTCTTT.

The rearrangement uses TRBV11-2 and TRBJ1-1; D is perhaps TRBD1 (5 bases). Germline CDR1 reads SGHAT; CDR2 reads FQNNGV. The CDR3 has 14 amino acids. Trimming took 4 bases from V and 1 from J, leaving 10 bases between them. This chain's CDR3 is CASSSQRGNTEAFF. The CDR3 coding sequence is TGTGCCAGCAGCTCACAAAGGGGGAACACTGAAGCTTTCTTT.

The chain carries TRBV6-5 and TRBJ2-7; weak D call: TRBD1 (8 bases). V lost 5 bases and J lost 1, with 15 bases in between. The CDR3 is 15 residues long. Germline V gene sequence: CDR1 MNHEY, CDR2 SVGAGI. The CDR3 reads CASSASQGGSYEQYF. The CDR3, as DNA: TGTGCCAGCAGTGCCTCACAGGGGGGGTCCTACGAGCAGTACTTC.

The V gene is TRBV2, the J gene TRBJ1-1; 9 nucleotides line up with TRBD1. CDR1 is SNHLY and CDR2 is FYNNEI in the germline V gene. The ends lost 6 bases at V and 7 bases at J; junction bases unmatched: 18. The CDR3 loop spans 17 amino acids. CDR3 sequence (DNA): TGTGCCAGCAGCGAACAGGGGGCATTGGAGTGGGAGGGTGAAGCTTTCTTT. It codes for CASSEQGALEWEGEAFF.

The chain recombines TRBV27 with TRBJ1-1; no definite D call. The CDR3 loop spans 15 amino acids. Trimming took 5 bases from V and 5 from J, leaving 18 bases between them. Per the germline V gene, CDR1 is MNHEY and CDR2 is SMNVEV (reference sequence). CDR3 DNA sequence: TGTGCCAGCAGTCTCTCTCCAATGTGGGAGACTGAAGCTTTCTTT. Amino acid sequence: CASSLSPMWETEAFF.

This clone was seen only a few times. The CDR3, as DNA: TGTGCCAGCAGCTCCCGTGGGGGGTCGAACACTGAAGCTTTCTTT. Its protein is CASSSRGGSNTEAFF. The rearrangement uses TRBV14 and TRBJ1-1; D might be TRBD1 (5 bases). Trimming pared 5 bases from V and 1 base from J, leaving 14 bases between. Germline assignment: CDR1 SGHDN and CDR2 FVKESK. The CDR3 loop spans 15 amino acids.

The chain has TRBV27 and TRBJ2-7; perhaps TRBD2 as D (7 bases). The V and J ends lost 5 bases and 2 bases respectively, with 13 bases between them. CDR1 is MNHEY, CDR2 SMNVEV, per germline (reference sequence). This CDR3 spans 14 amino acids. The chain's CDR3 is CASSRAGTTYEQYF. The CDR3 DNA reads TGTGCCAGCAGTAGAGCGGGGACAACCTACGAGCAGTACTTC.

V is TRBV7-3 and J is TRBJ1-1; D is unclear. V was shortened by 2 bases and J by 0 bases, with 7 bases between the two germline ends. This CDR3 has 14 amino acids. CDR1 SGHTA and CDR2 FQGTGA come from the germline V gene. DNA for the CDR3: TGTGCCAGCAGCTTAGGCTCGATGAACACTGAAGCTTTCTTT. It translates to CASSLGSMNTEAFF. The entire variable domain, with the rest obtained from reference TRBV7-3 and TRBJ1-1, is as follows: GAGVSQTPSNKVTEKGKYVELRCDPISGHTALYWYRQSLGQGPEFLIYFQGTGAADDSGLPNDRFFAVRPEGSVSTLKIQRTERGDSAVYLCASSLGSMNTEAFFGQGTRLTVV.

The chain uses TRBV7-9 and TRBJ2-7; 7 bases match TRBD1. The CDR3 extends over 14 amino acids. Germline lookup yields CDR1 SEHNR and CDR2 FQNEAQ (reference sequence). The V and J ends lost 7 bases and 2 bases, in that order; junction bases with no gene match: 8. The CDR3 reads CASTQLGQPYEQYF. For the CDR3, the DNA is TGTGCCAGCACGCAACTGGGACAGCCCTACGAGCAGTACTTC.

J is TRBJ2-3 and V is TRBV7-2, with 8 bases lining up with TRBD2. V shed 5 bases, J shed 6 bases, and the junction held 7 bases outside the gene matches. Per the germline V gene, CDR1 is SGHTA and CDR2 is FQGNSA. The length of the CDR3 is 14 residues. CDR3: CASSPGASGDTQYF. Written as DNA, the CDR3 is TGTGCCAGCAGCCCCGGGGCTAGCGGGGATACGCAGTATTTT.

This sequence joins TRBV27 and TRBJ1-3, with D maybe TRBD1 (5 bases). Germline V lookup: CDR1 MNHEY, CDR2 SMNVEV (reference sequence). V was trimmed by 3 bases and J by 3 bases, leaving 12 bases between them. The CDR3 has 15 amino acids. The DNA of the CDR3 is TGTGCCAGCAGTTTGTTGGGGGGATTTGGAAACACCATATATTTT. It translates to CASSLLGGFGNTIYF.

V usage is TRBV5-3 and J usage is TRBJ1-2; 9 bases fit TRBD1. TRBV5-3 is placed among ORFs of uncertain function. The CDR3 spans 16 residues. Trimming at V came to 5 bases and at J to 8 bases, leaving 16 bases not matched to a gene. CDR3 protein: CARSWVVRDRAQGYTF. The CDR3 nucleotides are TGTGCCAGAAGTTGGGTCGTCCGGGACAGGGCACAAGGCTACACCTTC.